This TCR beta chain originates from a study of control samples from healthy donors and cancer patients. The table came from immunoSEQ multiplex PCR; TCRdb's copy has only in-frame clones and leaves some out. The sample contains fewer than 130,000 clones, 85% to 90% of which appear only once. The clonotype comes from a woman aged 60-75 years with lung cancer. Material for sequencing was PBMCs.

The CDR3 region has the DNA TGTGCCAGCACCAACACAGATACGCAGTATTTT. Translation: CASTNTDTQYF. J is TRBJ2-3 and V is TRBV9; no reliable D call. CDR3 length equals 11 residues. V shed 6 bases and J shed 2 bases, with 4 bases lying between them. Germline V gene lookup returns CDR1 SGDLS and CDR2 YYNGEE.